This T cell receptor (beta chain) stems from a study of CD8 T cells in ankylosing spondylitis. A single record per CDR3 protein comes from TCRdb applying MiXCR to the 5' RACE reads. The sample includes about 130,000 distinct CDR3 sequences, around 9.3% of them seen just once. This clonotype appeared many times. The CDR3 is made up of 13 amino acids. Deletions cut 6 bases from V and 3 bases from J, with 12 bases between. CDR1 is SEHNR and CDR2 is FQNEAQ in the germline V gene (reference sequence). The sequencing sample was made of blood, either unsorted or a sorted T cell fraction (not recorded which). The chain recombines TRBV7-9 with TRBJ2-7; D assignment may be TRBD1 or TRBD2 (5 bases each). The receptor's source is a male donor with ankylosing spondylitis or in good health (not recorded which). In nucleotides, the CDR3 is TGTGCCAGCAGTCCCGGGACCTTCTACGAGCAGTACTTC. The encoded protein is CASSPGTFYEQYF. Variable domain in full (rest from reference TRBV7-9 and TRBJ2-7): DTGVSQNPRHKITKRGQNVTFRCDPISEHNRLYWYRQTLGQGPEFLTYFQNEAQLEKSRLLSDRFSAERPKGSFSTLEIQRTEQGDSAMYLCASSPGTFYEQYFGPGTRLTVT.